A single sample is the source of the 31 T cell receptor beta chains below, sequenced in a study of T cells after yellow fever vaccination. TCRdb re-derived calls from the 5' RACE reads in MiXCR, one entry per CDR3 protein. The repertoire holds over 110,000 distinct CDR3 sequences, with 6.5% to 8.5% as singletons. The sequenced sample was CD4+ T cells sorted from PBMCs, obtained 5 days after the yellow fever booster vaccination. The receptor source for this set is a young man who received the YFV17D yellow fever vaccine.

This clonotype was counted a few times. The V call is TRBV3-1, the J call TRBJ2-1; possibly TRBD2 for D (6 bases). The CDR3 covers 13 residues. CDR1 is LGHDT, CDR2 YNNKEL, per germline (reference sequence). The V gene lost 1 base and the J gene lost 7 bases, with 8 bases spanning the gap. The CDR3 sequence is CASSQVGSNEQFF. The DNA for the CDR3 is TGTGCCAGCAGCCAAGTCGGGAGTAATGAGCAGTTCTTC.

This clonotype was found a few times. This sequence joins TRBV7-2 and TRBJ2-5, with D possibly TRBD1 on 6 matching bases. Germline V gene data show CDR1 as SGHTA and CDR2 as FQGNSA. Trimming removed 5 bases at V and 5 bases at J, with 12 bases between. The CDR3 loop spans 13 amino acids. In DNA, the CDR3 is TGTGCCAGCAGCCAATACAGGGAGGAGACCCAGTACTTC. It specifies CASSQYREETQYF.

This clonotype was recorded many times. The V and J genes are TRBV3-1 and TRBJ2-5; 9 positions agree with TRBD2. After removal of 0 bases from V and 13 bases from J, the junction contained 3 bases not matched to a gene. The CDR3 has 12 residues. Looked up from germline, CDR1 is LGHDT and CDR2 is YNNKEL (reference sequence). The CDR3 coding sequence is TGTGCCAGCAGCCAAGATGGACTAGCGTGGTACTTC. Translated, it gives CASSQDGLAWYF.

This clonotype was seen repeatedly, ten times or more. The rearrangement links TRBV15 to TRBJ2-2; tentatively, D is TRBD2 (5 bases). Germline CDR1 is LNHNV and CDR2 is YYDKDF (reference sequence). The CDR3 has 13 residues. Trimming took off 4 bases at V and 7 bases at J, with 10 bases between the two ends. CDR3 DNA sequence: TGTGCCACCAGCAAGCCGGGGTTCGGGGAGCTGTTTTTT. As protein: CATSKPGFGELFF.

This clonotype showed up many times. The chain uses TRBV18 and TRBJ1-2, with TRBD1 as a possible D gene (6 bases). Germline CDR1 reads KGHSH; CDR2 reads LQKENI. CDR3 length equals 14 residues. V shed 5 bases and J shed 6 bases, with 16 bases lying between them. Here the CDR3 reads CASSLGQNMNGYTF. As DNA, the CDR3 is TGTGCCAGCTCATTAGGACAGAATATGAATGGCTACACCTTC. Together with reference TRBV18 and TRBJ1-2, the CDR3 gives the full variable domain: NAGVMQNPRHLVRRRGQEARLRCSPMKGHSHVYWYRQLPEEGLKFMVYLQKENIIDESGMPKERFSAEFPKEGPSILRIQQVVRGDSAAYFCASSLGQNMNGYTFGSGTRLTVV.

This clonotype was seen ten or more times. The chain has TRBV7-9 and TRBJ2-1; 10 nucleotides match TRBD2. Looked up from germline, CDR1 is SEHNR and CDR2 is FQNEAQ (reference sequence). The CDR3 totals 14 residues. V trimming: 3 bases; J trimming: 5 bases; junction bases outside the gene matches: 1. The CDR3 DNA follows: TGTGCCAGCAGCTTCGGGACTAGCGACAATGAGCAGTTCTTC. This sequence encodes CASSFGTSDNEQFF.

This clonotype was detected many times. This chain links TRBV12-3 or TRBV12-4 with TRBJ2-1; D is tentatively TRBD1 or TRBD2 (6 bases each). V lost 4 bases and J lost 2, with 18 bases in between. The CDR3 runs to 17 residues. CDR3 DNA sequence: TGTGCCAGCAGTTACGCGGGTGGGGGGCGCGCCTACAATGAGCAGTTCTTC. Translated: CASSYAGGGRAYNEQFF.

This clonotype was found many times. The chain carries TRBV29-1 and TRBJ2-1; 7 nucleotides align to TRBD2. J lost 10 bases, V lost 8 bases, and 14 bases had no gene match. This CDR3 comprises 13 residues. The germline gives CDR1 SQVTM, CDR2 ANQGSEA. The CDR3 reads CSFVRLAEPEQFF. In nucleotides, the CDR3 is TGCAGCTTCGTCAGACTAGCCGAACCGGAGCAGTTCTTC.

CDR3 residues: CASSWEGSGANVLTF. CDR3 nucleotides: TGCGCCAGCAGCTGGGAGGGCTCTGGGGCCAACGTCCTGACTTTC. The chain recombines TRBV5-1 with TRBJ2-6, with 7 bases aligning to TRBD2. The CDR3 has 15 amino acids. CDR1 and CDR2 from the germline V gene are SGHRS and YFSETQ. The junction had 0 bases not matched to a gene; V was cut back by 3 bases and J by 0 bases.

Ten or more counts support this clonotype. CDR3 DNA sequence: TGCAGTGCTACCGGGACTAGCGGGATCACTAGCACAGATACGCAGTATTTT. This translates into CSATGTSGITSTDTQYF. V is TRBV20-1 and J is TRBJ2-3, with 13 bases identical to TRBD2. In germline, CDR1 is DFQATT, CDR2 SNEGSKA (reference sequence). The CDR3 has 17 residues. V dropped 4 bases and J dropped 0; count of bases not matched to a gene: 7.

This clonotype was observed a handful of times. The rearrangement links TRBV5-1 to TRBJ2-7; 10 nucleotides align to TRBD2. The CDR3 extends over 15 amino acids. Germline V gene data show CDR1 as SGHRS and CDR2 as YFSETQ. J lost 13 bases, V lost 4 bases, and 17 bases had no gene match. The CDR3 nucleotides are TGCGCCAGCAGCCCCGCGGGGGCTAGCGGGAGCCGGGCTTACTTC. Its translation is CASSPAGASGSRAYF.

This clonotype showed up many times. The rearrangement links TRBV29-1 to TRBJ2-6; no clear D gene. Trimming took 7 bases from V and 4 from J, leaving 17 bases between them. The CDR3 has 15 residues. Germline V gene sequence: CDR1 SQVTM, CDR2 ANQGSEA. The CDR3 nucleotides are TGCAGCGCCACCCTACCAGTAACCGGGGCCAACGTCCTGACTTTC. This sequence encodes CSATLPVTGANVLTF.

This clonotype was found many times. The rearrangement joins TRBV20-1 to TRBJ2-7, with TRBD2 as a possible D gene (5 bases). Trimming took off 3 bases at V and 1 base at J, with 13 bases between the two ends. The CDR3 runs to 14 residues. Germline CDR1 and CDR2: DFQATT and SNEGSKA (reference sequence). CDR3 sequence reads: CSASGNIGSYEQYF. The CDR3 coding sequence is TGCAGTGCTAGCGGGAACATAGGATCCTACGAGCAGTACTTC.

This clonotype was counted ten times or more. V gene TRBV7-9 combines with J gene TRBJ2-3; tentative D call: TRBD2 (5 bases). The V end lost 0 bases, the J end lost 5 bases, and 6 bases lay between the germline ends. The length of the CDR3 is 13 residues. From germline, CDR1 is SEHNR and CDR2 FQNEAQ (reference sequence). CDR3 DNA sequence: TGTGCCAGCAGCTTAGCGGGAGAAGATACGCAGTATTTT. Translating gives CASSLAGEDTQYF.

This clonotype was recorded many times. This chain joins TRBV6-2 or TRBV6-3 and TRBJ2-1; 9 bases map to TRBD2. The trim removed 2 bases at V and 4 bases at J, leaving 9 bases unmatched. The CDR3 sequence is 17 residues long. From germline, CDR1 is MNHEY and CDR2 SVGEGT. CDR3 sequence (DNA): TGTGCCAGCAGTTACAGCCCTCCTAGCGGGATTTACAATGAGCAGTTCTTC. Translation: CASSYSPPSGIYNEQFF.

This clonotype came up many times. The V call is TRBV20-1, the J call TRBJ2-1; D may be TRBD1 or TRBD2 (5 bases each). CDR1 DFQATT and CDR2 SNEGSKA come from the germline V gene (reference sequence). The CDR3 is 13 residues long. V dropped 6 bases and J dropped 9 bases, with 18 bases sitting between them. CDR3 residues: CSAPGPVQLEQFF. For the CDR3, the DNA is TGCAGTGCCCCGGGACCTGTGCAGCTTGAGCAGTTCTTC.

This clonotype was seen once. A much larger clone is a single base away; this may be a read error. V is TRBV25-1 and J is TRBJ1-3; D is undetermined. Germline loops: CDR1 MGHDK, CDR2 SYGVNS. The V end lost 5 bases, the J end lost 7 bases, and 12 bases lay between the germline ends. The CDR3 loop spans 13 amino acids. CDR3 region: CASSWAGDNTIYF. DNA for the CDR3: TGTGCCAGCAGTTGGGCCGGCGACAACACCATATATTTT.

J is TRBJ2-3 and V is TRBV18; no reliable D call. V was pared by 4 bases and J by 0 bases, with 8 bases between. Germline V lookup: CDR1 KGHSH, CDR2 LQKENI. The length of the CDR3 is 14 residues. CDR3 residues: CASSLLHSTDTQYF. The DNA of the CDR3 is TGTGCCAGCTCACTCCTACATAGCACAGATACGCAGTATTTT.

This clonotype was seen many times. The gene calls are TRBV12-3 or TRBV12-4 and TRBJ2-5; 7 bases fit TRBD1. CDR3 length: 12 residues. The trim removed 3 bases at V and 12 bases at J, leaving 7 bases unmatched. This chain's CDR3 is CASSLGDSQKYF. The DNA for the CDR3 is TGTGCCAGCAGTTTGGGGGACAGTCAGAAGTACTTC.

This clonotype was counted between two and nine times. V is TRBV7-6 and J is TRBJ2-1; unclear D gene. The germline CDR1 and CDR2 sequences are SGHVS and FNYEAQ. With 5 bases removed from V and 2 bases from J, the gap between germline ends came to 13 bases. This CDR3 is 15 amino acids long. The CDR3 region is CASSAVRDTYNEQFF. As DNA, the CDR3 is TGTGCCAGCAGCGCGGTGCGCGATACCTACAATGAGCAGTTCTTC.

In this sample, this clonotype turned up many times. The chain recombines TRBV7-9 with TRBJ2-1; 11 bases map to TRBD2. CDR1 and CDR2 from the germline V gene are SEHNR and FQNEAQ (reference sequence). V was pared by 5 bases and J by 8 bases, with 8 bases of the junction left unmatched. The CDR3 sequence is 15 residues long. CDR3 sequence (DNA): TGTGCCAGCAGCCCCGGACTAGCGGGTGTCGATGAGCAGTTCTTC. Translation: CASSPGLAGVDEQFF.

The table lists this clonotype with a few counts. In nucleotides, the CDR3 is TGTGCCAGCAGCTTTGCCGCCGGGACAGGGTACAATGAGCAGTTCTTC. It yields the protein CASSFAAGTGYNEQFF. This chain uses TRBV7-2 with TRBJ2-1; TRBD1 agrees at 9 bases. Germline loops: CDR1 SGHTA, CDR2 FQGNSA. CDR3 length: 16 residues. V lost 3 bases, J lost 4 bases, and 7 bases stayed unmatched.

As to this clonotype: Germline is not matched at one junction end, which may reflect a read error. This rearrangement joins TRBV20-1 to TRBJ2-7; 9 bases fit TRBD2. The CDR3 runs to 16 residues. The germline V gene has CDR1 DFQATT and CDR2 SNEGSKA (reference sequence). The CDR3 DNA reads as TGCTGTGCTAGATCCTCGACTAGCGGAGGATCCTACGAGCAGTACTTC. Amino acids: CCARSSTSGGSYEQYF.

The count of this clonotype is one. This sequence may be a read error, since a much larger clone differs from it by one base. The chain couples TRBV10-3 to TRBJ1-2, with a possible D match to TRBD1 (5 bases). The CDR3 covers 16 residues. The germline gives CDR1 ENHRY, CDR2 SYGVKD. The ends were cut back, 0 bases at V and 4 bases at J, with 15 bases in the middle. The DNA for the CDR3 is TGTGCCATCAGTGAGTCTGGACACGGGGCAGTCTATGGCTACACCTTC. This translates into CAISESGHGAVYGYTF.

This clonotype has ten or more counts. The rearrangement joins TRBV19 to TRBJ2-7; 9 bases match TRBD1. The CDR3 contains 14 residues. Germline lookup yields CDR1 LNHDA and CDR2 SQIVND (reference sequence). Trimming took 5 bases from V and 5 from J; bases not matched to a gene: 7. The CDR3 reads CASSAGTGHDEQYF. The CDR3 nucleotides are TGTGCCAGTAGTGCCGGGACAGGGCACGACGAGCAGTACTTC.

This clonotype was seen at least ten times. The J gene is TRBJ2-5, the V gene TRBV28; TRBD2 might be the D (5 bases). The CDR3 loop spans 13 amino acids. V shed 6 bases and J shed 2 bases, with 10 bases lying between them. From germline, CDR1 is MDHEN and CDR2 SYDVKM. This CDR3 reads CASSRLKQETQYF. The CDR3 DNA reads TGTGCCAGCAGCAGACTAAAACAAGAGACCCAGTACTTC.

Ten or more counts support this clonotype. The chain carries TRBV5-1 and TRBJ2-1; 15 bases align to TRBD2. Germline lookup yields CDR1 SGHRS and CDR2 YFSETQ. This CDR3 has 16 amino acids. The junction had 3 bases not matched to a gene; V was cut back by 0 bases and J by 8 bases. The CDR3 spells CASSLGTSGRAHEQFF. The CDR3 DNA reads TGCGCCAGCAGCTTGGGGACTAGCGGGAGGGCCCATGAGCAGTTCTTC. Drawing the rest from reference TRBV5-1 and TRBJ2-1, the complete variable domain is KAGVTQTPRYLIKTRGQQVTLSCSPISGHRSVSWYQQTPGQGLQFLFEYFSETQRNKGNFPGRFSGRQFSNSRSEMNVSTLELGDSALYLCASSLGTSGRAHEQFFGPGTRLTVL.

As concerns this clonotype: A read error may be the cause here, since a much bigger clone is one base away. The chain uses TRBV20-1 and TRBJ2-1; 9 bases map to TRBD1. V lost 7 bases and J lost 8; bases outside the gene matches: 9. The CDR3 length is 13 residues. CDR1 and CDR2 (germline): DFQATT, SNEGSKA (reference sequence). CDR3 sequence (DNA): TGCAGTGTTCAACAGGGGGCTTACTATGAGCAGTTCTTC. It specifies CSVQQGAYYEQFF.

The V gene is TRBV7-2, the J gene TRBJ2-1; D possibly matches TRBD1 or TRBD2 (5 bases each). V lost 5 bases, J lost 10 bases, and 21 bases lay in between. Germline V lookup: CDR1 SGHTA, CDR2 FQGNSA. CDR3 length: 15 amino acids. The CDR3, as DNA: TGTGCCAGCAGCCTTAGGCACGGACGGGGCGGAGAGCAGTTCTTC. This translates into CASSLRHGRGGEQFF.

CDR3 sequence reads: CASSRPFRGLGTDTQYF. CDR3 nucleotide sequence: TGTGCCAGCAGCCGACCTTTTAGGGGGCTCGGAACAGATACGCAGTATTTT. V and J are TRBV5-4 and TRBJ2-3, with 7 bases that match TRBD1. This CDR3 has 17 residues. Trimming cost V 4 bases and J 3 bases; bases outside gene matches: 14. CDR1 is SGHNT, CDR2 YYREEE, per germline (reference sequence).

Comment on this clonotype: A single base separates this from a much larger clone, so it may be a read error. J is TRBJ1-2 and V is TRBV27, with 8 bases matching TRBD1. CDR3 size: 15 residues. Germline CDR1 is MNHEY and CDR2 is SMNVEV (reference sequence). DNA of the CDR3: TGTCCCAGCAGTCCCCAGGGGGCAGGAGCCTATGGCTACACCTTC. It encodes CPSSPQGAGAYGYTF.